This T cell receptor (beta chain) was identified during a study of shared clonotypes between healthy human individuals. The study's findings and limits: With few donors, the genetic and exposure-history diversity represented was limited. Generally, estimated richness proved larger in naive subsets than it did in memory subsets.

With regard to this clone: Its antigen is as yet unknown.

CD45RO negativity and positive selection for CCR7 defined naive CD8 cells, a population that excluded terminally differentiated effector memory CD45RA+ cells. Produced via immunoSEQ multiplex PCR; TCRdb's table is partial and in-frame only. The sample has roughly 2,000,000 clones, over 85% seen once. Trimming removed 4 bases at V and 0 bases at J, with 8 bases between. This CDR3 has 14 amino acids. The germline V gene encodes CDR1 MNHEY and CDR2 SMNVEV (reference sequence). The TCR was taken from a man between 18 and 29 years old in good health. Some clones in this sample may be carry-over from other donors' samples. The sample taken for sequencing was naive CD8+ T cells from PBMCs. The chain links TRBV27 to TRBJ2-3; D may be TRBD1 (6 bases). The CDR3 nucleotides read TGTGCCAGCAGTTACAGGGCTAGCACAGATACGCAGTATTTT. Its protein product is CASSYRASTDTQYF.